Listed here are 29 T cell receptor beta chains from one sample, sequenced in a study of blood T cells in healthy people across ages. It was with a sample-barcoded 5' primer and a J-beta primer mix that a second PCR of about 6 to 12 cycles was run. TCRdb itself ran the 5' RACE reads through MiXCR, one entry per CDR3 protein. The sample includes approximately 700,000 distinct CDR3 sequences, roughly 32% seen only once; the top ten take 15%. The sequencing sample was made of blood. These receptors were obtained from a woman at least 80 years old in good health.

The count of this clonotype is one. The CDR3: CSARPQETEAFF. CDR3 DNA: TGCAGTGCTAGGCCCCAGGAGACTGAAGCTTTCTTT. This chain uses TRBV20-1 with TRBJ1-1, with D hard to call. The CDR3 has 12 residues. The germline V and J ends were trimmed by 3 bases and 5 bases, with 10 bases remaining between them. Germline V lookup: CDR1 DFQATT, CDR2 SNEGSKA (reference sequence).

This clonotype was seen only a few times. It may be a read error: a sequence one base away is much more abundant. The CDR3 sequence: CASSRDRATETQFF. The CDR3 DNA follows: TGTGCCAGCAGCCGGGACAGGGCGACGGAGACCCAGTTCTTC. The chain joins TRBV7-9 to TRBJ2-5; 9 nucleotides match TRBD1. The end of the DNA aligns better with TRBJ2-1, so the J call may be wrong. CDR1 SEHNR and CDR2 FQNEAQ come from the germline V gene (reference sequence). The CDR3 totals 14 residues.

The genes are TRBV10-3 and TRBJ2-3, with 8 positions matching TRBD1. V lost 0 bases and J lost 0; bases outside the gene matches: 2. This CDR3 has 16 amino acids. CDR1 and CDR2 (germline): ENHRY, SYGVKD. The CDR3 bases are TGTGCCATCAGTGAGTCGACAGGGGTAAGCACAGATACGCAGTATTTT. Translation gives CAISESTGVSTDTQYF.

This clonotype was recorded at least ten times. The V call is TRBV20-1, the J call TRBJ1-5; no clear D. The length of the CDR3 is 12 residues. Germline CDR1 DFQATT, CDR2 SNEGSKA (reference sequence). Trimming pared 6 bases from V and 0 bases from J, leaving 6 bases between. Here the CDR3 reads CSARNSNQPQHF. The CDR3 DNA sequence: TGCAGTGCCAGAAATAGCAATCAGCCCCAGCATTTT.

This clonotype was recorded once. The chain is built from TRBV15 and TRBJ2-1; 9 bases are a match to TRBD2. The CDR3 length is 15 residues. The V gene end was trimmed by 5 bases and the J gene end by 4 bases; junction bases not matched to a gene: 6. Germline CDR1 LNHNV, CDR2 YYDKDF (reference sequence). This chain's CDR3 is CATSSAREGYNEQFF. The CDR3 region has the DNA TGTGCCACCAGCTCGGCGCGGGAGGGGTACAATGAGCAGTTCTTC.

With regard to this clonotype: One base away lies a much larger clone, so this may be a sequencing read error. This rearrangement joins TRBV5-1 to TRBJ1-2; TRBD1 is a possible D gene (5 bases). Trimming cost V 4 bases and J 9 bases, with 19 bases left between them. The CDR3 has 14 residues. CDR1 and CDR2 (germline): SGHRS, YFSETQ. The CDR3 sequence is CASSPSLQVHCYTF. CDR3 nucleotide sequence: TGCGCCAGCAGCCCCTCCCTACAGGTCCATTGCTACACCTTC.

This clonotype has a count of ten or more. The J gene is TRBJ2-7, the V gene TRBV5-1; TRBD2 is a possible D gene (5 bases). CDR1 is SGHRS and CDR2 is YFSETQ in the germline V gene. Trimming pared 2 bases from V and 2 bases from J, leaving 11 bases between. The CDR3 loop spans 14 amino acids. In DNA, the CDR3 is TGCGCCAGCAGCTTATCGGGGATCGCCTACGAGCAGTACTTC. Its protein product is CASSLSGIAYEQYF.

A note on this clonotype: The junction differs from germline at one of its ends, possibly a read error. The chain carries TRBV12-3 or TRBV12-4 and TRBJ2-3; D is perhaps TRBD2 (5 bases). The CDR3 runs to 14 residues. The CDR3 spells CASSESPSTDAQYF. CDR3 DNA: TGTGCCAGCAGTGAGTCACCTAGCACAGATGCGCAGTATTTT.

The CDR3 DNA reads as TGCAGTGCCACCAGGGGTTCACGGGGCAATGAGCAGTTCTTC. Its translation: CSATRGSRGNEQFF. The chain employs TRBV20-1 and TRBJ2-1; tentative D call: TRBD1 (6 bases). Trimming left V 6 bases short and J 6 bases short, with 18 bases between. The CDR3 has 14 amino acids. Germline values: CDR1 DFQATT, CDR2 SNEGSKA (reference sequence).

V gene TRBV13 combines with J gene TRBJ2-7; D perhaps matches TRBD2 (5 bases). V was clipped by 4 bases and J by 0 bases, with 13 bases between them. CDR3 size: 15 residues. Germline values: CDR1 PRHDT, CDR2 FYEKMQ (reference sequence). The CDR3 loop reads CASSWERTNSYEQYF. CDR3 DNA: TGTGCCAGCAGCTGGGAGCGGACGAACTCCTACGAGCAGTACTTC.

This clonotype was counted only a few times. The rearrangement links TRBV25-1 to TRBJ1-6, with unresolved D. Germline V gene sequence: CDR1 MGHDK, CDR2 SYGVNS. The CDR3 spans 12 residues. V was pared by 6 bases and J by 10 bases, with 10 bases between. CDR3 region: CASSLGPSPLHF. The CDR3 DNA is TGTGCCAGCAGCCTAGGACCCTCACCCCTCCACTTT.

This clonotype was counted ten times or more. V usage is TRBV5-5 and J usage is TRBJ2-2; 13 bases match TRBD2. CDR1 SGHKS and CDR2 YYEKEE come from the germline V gene (reference sequence). J lost 4 bases, V lost 4 bases, and 4 bases had no gene match. This CDR3 comprises 16 residues. The CDR3 DNA reads as TGTGCCAGCAGCCTAGGACTAGCGGGAGCCACCGGGGAGCTGTTTTTT. Its translation is CASSLGLAGATGELFF.

This clonotype showed up many times. The V call is TRBV20-1, the J call TRBJ2-7, with 9 bases aligning to TRBD1. After removal of 4 bases from V and 5 bases from J, the junction contained 9 bases not matched to a gene. Germline V gives CDR1 DFQATT, CDR2 SNEGSKA (reference sequence). The CDR3 spans 14 residues. CDR3 protein: CSANLGTGRNEQYF. The CDR3 region has the DNA TGCAGTGCTAATTTGGGGACAGGGCGGAACGAGCAGTACTTC.

This clonotype was recorded a few times. V and J are TRBV12-3 or TRBV12-4 and TRBJ1-4, with 7 nucleotides matching TRBD1. After removal of 3 bases from V and 2 bases from J, the junction contained 15 bases not matched to a gene. The CDR3 contains 19 residues. In nucleotides, the CDR3 is TGTGCCAGCAGTTTCAGGGGGGGCGGCAGGCTGACGACTAATGAAAAACTGTTTTTT. It is translated as CASSFRGGGRLTTNEKLFF.

This clonotype has just one count. J is TRBJ2-3 and V is TRBV20-1; 9 bases align to TRBD2. The CDR3 runs 16 residues. CDR1 is DFQATT and CDR2 is SNEGSKA in the germline V gene (reference sequence). The trim removed 6 bases at V and 4 bases at J, leaving 14 bases unmatched. The CDR3, as DNA: TGCAGTGCCCTCCGGGGAAGCGGGAGGCCCTCAGATACGCAGTATTTT. Translating gives CSALRGSGRPSDTQYF.

There are a few counts of this clonotype. The genes are TRBV25-1 and TRBJ2-7; no clear D gene. CDR1 MGHDK and CDR2 SYGVNS come from the germline V gene. The CDR3 is 13 residues long. Trimming pared 5 bases from V and 5 bases from J, leaving 13 bases between. CDR3 bases: TGTGCCAGCAGTACCCAATTGGGCCACGAGCAGTACTTC. Its translation: CASSTQLGHEQYF.

In its sample, this clonotype was seen a few times. Compared with germline, one end of the junction differs, possibly owing to a read error. This rearrangement joins TRBV9 to TRBJ2-6, with a possible D match to TRBD1 (5 bases). CDR3 length equals 17 residues. The germline gives CDR1 SGDLS, CDR2 YYNGEE. The CDR3: CASSVQKGPSGANVRTF. DNA of the CDR3: TGTGCCAGCAGCGTACAAAAAGGGCCCTCTGGGGCCAACGTCCGGACTTTC.

This clonotype was detected only a few times. The chain is built from TRBV20-1 and TRBJ2-5; D perhaps matches TRBD2 (5 bases). This CDR3 region has 14 residues. From germline, CDR1 is DFQATT and CDR2 SNEGSKA (reference sequence). Trimming took 6 bases from V and 5 from J, leaving 19 bases between them. The CDR3 DNA is TGCAGTGCCGTACCCCCTTTGGCGGGTGAGACCCAGTACTTC. It encodes CSAVPPLAGETQYF.

A remark on this clonotype: The germline gene is not matched at one end of the junction; a read error may be the cause. J is TRBJ1-4 and V is TRBV18, with 9 bases fitting TRBD1. The CDR3 contains 15 residues. Germline V CDR1 and CDR2: KGHSH, LQKENI. CDR3 protein: CASSPLGTGNEKRFF. The CDR3, as DNA: TGTGCCAGCTCACCACTTGGGACAGGGAACGAAAAACGGTTTTTT.

In its sample, this clonotype was seen many times. The chain has TRBV20-1 and TRBJ2-1; possible D gene TRBD2, 5 bases. V gave up 1 base and J gave up 5 bases, with 9 bases separating them. CDR1 is DFQATT, CDR2 SNEGSKA, per germline (reference sequence). This CDR3 has 13 amino acids. The CDR3 loop is CSARGGSDNEQFF. Written as DNA, the CDR3 is TGCAGTGCTAGAGGCGGGTCAGACAATGAGCAGTTCTTC.

V and J are TRBV7-3 and TRBJ2-1; 8 nucleotides agree with TRBD2. Germline V lookup: CDR1 SGHTA, CDR2 FQGTGA. Losses at the gene ends were 5 bases for V and 0 bases for J; bases not matched to a gene: 6. CDR3 length equals 16 residues. In DNA, the CDR3 is TGTGCCAGCAGCCCGGCGAGCGGGAGCTCCTACAATGAGCAGTTCTTC. This gives the protein CASSPASGSSYNEQFF. The entire variable domain, with the rest obtained from reference TRBV7-3 and TRBJ2-1, is as follows: GAGVSQTPSNKVTEKGKYVELRCDPISGHTALYWYRQSLGQGPEFLIYFQGTGAADDSGLPNDRFFAVRPEGSVSTLKIQRTERGDSAVYLCASSPASGSSYNEQFFGPGTRLTVL.

Turning to this clonotype: A much larger clone lies one base from this, so it may be a read error. The genes are TRBV6-2 or TRBV6-3 and TRBJ2-1; TRBD1 agrees at 7 bases. Germline V CDR1 and CDR2: MNHEY, SVGEGT. This CDR3 region has 16 residues. With V trimmed by 8 bases and J by 0 bases, 10 bases remained unmatched. The chain's CDR3 is CASLGSGQSSYNEQFF. The CDR3 DNA reads as TGTGCCAGCTTAGGATCGGGACAGAGCTCCTACAATGAGCAGTTCTTC.

This clonotype has ten or more counts. J is TRBJ2-7 and V is TRBV12-3 or TRBV12-4, with 7 positions matching TRBD2. The CDR3 is 15 amino acids. Trimming cost V 6 bases and J 1 base; bases outside gene matches: 9. The CDR3 DNA follows: TGTGCCAGCAGGATCGGATGGGAGGGGTCCTACGAGCAGTACTTC. Translation: CASRIGWEGSYEQYF.

Concerning this clonotype itself: This could be a read error, since a much larger clone is one nucleotide away. This chain connects TRBV27 to TRBJ1-2, with 9 bases matching TRBD1. This CDR3 is built from 17 residues. Germline V CDR1 and CDR2: MNHEY, SMNVEV (reference sequence). This CDR3 is CVSSSSKGGTGFSGYTF. The CDR3 DNA reads as TGTGTCAGCAGTTCGTCTAAAGGCGGGACAGGGTTTTCAGGCTACACCTTC.

This clonotype was counted many times. J is TRBJ2-1 and V is TRBV11-2, with D uncertain. V lost 0 bases to trimming and J lost 2 bases, with 8 bases between them. Germline V CDR1 and CDR2: SGHAT, FQNNGV. The CDR3 is 15 amino acids. CDR3: CASSLDAGTYNEQFF. The CDR3 nucleotides read TGTGCCAGCAGCTTAGATGCTGGGACCTACAATGAGCAGTTCTTC.

This clonotype has ten or more counts. The chain uses TRBV20-1 and TRBJ2-1; D might be TRBD2 (6 bases). The germline V and J ends were trimmed by 3 bases and 4 bases, with 16 bases remaining between them. CDR1 is DFQATT and CDR2 is SNEGSKA in the germline V gene (reference sequence). This CDR3 spans 15 amino acids. The DNA for the CDR3 is TGCAGTGCTAGGCCGGGAGCTAGCCCGTACAATGAGCAGTTCTTC. It encodes CSARPGASPYNEQFF.

The chain employs TRBV30 and TRBJ2-1, with D perhaps TRBD1 (6 bases). The V and J ends lost 3 bases and 8 bases respectively, with 11 bases between them. The CDR3 is 12 amino acids. In germline, CDR1 is GTSNPN, CDR2 SVGIG (reference sequence). DNA of the CDR3: TGTGCCTGGAGGGGTAGGGGGTATGAGCAGTTCTTC. This translates into CAWRGRGYEQFF.

This clonotype has a handful of counts. A much larger clone differs from this one at a single base, so this may be a read error. V and J are TRBV15 and TRBJ2-3; D gene uncertain. CDR3 length: 15 amino acids. The germline gives CDR1 LNHNV, CDR2 YYDKDF (reference sequence). The V and J ends lost 1 base and 2 bases respectively, with 10 bases between them. The CDR3 region is CATSRVRIDTDTQYF. CDR3 sequence (DNA): TGTGCCACCAGCAGAGTCAGGATCGACACAGATACGCAGTATTTT.

This clonotype has ten or more counts. The chain uses TRBV7-3 and TRBJ1-1; D gene unclear. Germline CDR1 SGHTA, CDR2 FQGTGA. Trimming took off 5 bases at V and 3 bases at J, with 16 bases between the two ends. CDR3 size: 15 residues. The chain's CDR3 is CASSPRPGRDTEAFF. The CDR3 coding sequence is TGTGCCAGCAGCCCCCGGCCGGGGAGGGACACTGAAGCTTTCTTT.